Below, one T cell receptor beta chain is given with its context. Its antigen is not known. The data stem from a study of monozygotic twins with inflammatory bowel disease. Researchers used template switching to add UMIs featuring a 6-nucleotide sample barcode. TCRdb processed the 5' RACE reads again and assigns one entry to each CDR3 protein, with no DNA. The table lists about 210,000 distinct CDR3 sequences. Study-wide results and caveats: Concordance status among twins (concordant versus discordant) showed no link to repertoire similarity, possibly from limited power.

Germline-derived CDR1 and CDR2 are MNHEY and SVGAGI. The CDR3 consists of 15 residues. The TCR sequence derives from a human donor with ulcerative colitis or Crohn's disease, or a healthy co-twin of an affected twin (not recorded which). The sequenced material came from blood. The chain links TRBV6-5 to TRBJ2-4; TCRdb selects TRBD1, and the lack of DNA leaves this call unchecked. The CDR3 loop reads CASSYSGTGGSIQYF.